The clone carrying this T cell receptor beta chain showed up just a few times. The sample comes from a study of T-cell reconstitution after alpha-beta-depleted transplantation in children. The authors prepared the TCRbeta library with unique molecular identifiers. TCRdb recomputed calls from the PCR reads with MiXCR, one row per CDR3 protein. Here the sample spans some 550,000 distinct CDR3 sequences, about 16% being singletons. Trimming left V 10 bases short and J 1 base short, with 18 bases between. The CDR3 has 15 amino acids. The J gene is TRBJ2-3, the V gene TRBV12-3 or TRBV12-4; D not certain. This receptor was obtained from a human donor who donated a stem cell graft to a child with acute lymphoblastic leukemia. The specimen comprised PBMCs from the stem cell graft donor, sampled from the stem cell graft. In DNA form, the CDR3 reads TGTGCCACCCAGTTCGGGCGGCTCCGCACAGATACGCAGTATTTT. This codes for CATQFGRLRTDTQYF.